This T cell receptor beta chain was sequenced during a study of a mutant IDH1 vaccine in newly diagnosed glioma. Trimming took 4 bases from V and 5 from J, leaving 16 bases between them. CDR3 length: 15 amino acids. Germline V gene sequence: CDR1 SGHDT, CDR2 YYEEEE. Data came from immunoSEQ multiplex PCR; TCRdb stores just in-frame clones and leaves some out. The data hold approximately 41,000 clones, with 78% observed a single time. This clone is a singleton in its sample. The antigen remains undetermined. As for time point: week 23, last vaccination. In the vaccine, a single dose held 300 ug of the mutant IDH1 20-mer peptide, along with topical imiquimod.

This clonotype was sampled from a woman aged 40 to 49 with glioma. Some clones in this sample may be carry-over from other donors' samples. The material was PBMCs, obtained from a glioma patient whose treatment included an IDH1 peptide vaccine. The chain couples TRBV5-6 to TRBJ1-5; maybe TRBD1 (6 bases). CDR3 loop: CASSGVGALDQPQHF. The CDR3 DNA reads TGTGCCAGCAGCGGAGTGGGGGCCTTAGATCAGCCCCAGCATTTT.